The sequence of this T cell receptor beta chain was determined in a study of shared clonotypes between healthy human individuals. Germline CDR1 SGHAT, CDR2 FQDESV (reference sequence). CDR3 length equals 11 residues. V lost 5 bases and J 7 bases, leaving 8 bases between the germline ends. Some clones are missing from TCRdb's copy, which holds only in-frame ones; the method was immunoSEQ multiplex PCR. In the table there are about 100,000 clones, about 70% of which are singletons. Sequencing used memory CD8+ T cells sorted from blood. Subset given: CD45RO+ cells pooled with CCR7-negative TemRA cells. The V and J genes are TRBV11-1 and TRBJ2-5; D unclear. This receptor was taken from a young woman in good health. The DNA of the CDR3 is TGTGCCAGCAGCCTTTTTGGGACCCAGTACTTC. Translation: CASSLFGTQYF.